The 10 T cell receptor beta chains presented below share a single source sample, sequenced in a study of shared clonotypes between healthy human individuals. TCRdb's copy holds only in-frame clones and misses some; the assay was immunoSEQ multiplex PCR. The table lists 740,000 or so clones, more than 70% of them singletons. Sequencing was done on a sample of memory CD4+ T cells sorted from blood. Documented subset: CD45RA-negative fraction. The origin of the receptors is a woman aged 25 to 39 in good health.

The chain carries TRBV21-1 and TRBJ2-2. TRBV21-1 is recorded as a pseudogene. The CDR3 runs 13 residues. The CDR3 DNA is TGTGCCAGCAGCAAACCCAAGACCGGGGAGCTGTTTTTT. Translation: CASSKPKTGELFF.

This clone was observed once. The chain has TRBV10-1 and TRBJ1-5; D gene uncertain. Trimming shortened V by 4 bases and J by 6 bases, and 1 base separated the two germline ends. Germline lookup yields CDR1 WNHNN and CDR2 SYGVQD (reference sequence). The CDR3 totals 10 residues. The CDR3 region is CASSVQPQHF. CDR3 DNA: TGCGCCAGCAGTGTTCAGCCCCAGCATTTT.

This clone was observed a single time. The chain joins TRBV7-3 to TRBJ1-1; D is undetermined. Germline assignment: CDR1 SGHTA and CDR2 FQGTGA. The V end was cut by 5 bases, the J end by 0 bases, with 7 bases between. CDR3 size: 13 residues. The CDR3 spells CASSASMNTEAFF. The CDR3 DNA reads as TGTGCCAGCAGCGCCTCAATGAACACTGAAGCTTTCTTT.

This clone was seen ten or more times. This chain connects TRBV4-1 to TRBJ2-7; the D call may be TRBD1 or TRBD2 (5 bases each). V was clipped by 2 bases and J by 5 bases, with 13 bases between them. The germline gives CDR1 MGHRA, CDR2 YSYEKL. This CDR3 contains 14 residues. CDR3 DNA: TGCGCCAGCAGCCAATCCCCCTTGGGGGACGAGCAGTACTTC. It encodes CASSQSPLGDEQYF.

The V call is TRBV19, the J call TRBJ2-6; D uncertain. The V end was cut by 7 bases, the J end by 0 bases, with 7 bases between. The CDR3 is 14 amino acids. Germline CDR1 and CDR2: LNHDA and SQIVND (reference sequence). The CDR3 DNA follows: TGTGCCAGTAAGCAGAGCTCTGGGGCCAACGTCCTGACTTTC. Encoded protein: CASKQSSGANVLTF.

This chain joins TRBV7-7 and TRBJ2-5; 8 bases are a match to TRBD2. The CDR3 extends over 14 amino acids. Germline V lookup: CDR1 SSHAT, CDR2 FNYEAQ (reference sequence). Trimming at V came to 3 bases and at J to 4 bases, leaving 4 bases not matched to a gene. DNA of the CDR3: TGTGCCAGCAGCTTTGCGGGGGGCCGAGAGACCCAGTACTTC. This codes for CASSFAGGRETQYF.

The V call is TRBV6-5, the J call TRBJ1-1, with 9 nucleotides matching TRBD1. Unmatched junction bases numbered 9, after V lost 5 bases and J lost 5 bases. The CDR3 consists of 15 residues. Germline CDR1 reads MNHEY; CDR2 reads SVGAGI. CDR3 in DNA: TGTGCCAGCAGTACACAGGGGGCTCAGGGGACTGAAGCTTTCTTT. Translation gives CASSTQGAQGTEAFF.

This clone has a handful of counts. The identical CDR3 is also encoded by other nucleotide sequences in the sample. CDR3 loop: CASSESMGTDTQYF. The DNA for the CDR3 is TGTGCCAGCAGTGAATCGATGGGCACAGATACGCAGTATTTT. The gene calls are TRBV6-1 and TRBJ2-3; unclear D gene. Trimming cost V 2 bases and J 1 base, with 7 bases left between them. CDR1 is MNHNS, CDR2 SASEGT, per germline. The CDR3 loop spans 14 amino acids.

J is TRBJ1-4 and V is TRBV19; no definite D call. Trimming shortened V by 9 bases and J by 4 bases, and 12 bases separated the two germline ends. This CDR3 comprises 13 residues. The germline gives CDR1 LNHDA, CDR2 SQIVND (reference sequence). This CDR3 reads CASQRQINEKLFF. CDR3 coding DNA: TGTGCCAGCCAACGGCAAATTAATGAAAAACTGTTTTTT.

Written as DNA, the CDR3 is TGCGCCAGCAGCTTGGGCGCACCGGGTAACGGGGATACGCAGTATTTT. It translates to CASSLGAPGNGDTQYF. This chain uses TRBV5-1 with TRBJ2-3, with unresolved D. V was shortened by 0 bases and J by 6 bases, with 17 bases between the two germline ends. Germline CDR1 reads SGHRS; CDR2 reads YFSETQ. The CDR3 sequence is 16 residues long.